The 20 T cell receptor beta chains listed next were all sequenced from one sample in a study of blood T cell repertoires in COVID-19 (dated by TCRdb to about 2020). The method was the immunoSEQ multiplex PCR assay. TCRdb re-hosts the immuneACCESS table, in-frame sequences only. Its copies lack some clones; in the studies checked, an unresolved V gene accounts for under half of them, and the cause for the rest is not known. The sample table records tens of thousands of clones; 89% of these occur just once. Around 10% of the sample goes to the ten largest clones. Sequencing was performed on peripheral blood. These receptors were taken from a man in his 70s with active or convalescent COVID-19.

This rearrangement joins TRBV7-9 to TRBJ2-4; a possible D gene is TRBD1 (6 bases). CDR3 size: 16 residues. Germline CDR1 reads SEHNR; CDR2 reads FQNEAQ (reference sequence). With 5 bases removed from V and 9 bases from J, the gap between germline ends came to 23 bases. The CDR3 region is CASSPGSNRAVGIQYF. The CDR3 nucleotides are TGTGCCAGCAGCCCTGGCTCGAACAGGGCGGTCGGCATTCAGTACTTC. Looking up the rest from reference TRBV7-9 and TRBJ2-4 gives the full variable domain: DTGVSQNPRHKITKRGQNVTFRCDPISEHNRLYWYRQTLGQGPEFLTYFQNEAQLEKSRLLSDRFSAERPKGSFSTLEIQRTEQGDSAMYLCASSPGSNRAVGIQYFGAGTRLSVL.

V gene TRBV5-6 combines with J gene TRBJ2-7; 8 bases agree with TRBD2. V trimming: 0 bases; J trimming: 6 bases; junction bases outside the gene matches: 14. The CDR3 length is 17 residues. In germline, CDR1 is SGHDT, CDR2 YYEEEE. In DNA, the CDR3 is TGTGCCAGCAGCTTGGTAGGAGCGGGGGTCTATGCCTCCGAGCAGTACTTC. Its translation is CASSLVGAGVYASEQYF.

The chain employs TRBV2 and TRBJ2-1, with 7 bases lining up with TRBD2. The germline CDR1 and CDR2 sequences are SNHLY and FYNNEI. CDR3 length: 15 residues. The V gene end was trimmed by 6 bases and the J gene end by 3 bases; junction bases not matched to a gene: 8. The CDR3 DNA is TGTGCCAGCAGACAAGTTGCGGGAGTCTACAATGAGCAGTTCTTC. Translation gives CASRQVAGVYNEQFF. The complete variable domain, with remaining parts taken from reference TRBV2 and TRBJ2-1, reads EPEVTQTPSHQVTQMGQEVILRCVPISNHLYFYWYRQILGQKVEFLVSFYNNEISEKSEIFDDQFSVERPDGSNFTLKIRSTKLEDSAMYFCASRQVAGVYNEQFFGPGTRLTVL.

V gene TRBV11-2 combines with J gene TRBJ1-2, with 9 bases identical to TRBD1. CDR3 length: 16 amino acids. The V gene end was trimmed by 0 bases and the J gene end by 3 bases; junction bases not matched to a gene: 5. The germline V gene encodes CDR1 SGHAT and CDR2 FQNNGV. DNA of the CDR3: TGTGCCAGCAGCTTAGATCGGACAGGGGAAGACTATGGCTACACCTTC. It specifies CASSLDRTGEDYGYTF.

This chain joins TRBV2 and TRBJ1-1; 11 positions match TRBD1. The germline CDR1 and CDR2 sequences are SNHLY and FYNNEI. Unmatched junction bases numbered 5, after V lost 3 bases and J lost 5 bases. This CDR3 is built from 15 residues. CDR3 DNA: TGTGCCAGCAGTGAGGACAGGGGGCGAGGGACTGAAGCTTTCTTT. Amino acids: CASSEDRGRGTEAFF.

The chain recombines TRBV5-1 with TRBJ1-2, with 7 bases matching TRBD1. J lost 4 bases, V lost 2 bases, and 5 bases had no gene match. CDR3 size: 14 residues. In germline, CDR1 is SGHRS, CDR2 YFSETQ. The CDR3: CASSFNRGGYGYTF. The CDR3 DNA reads TGCGCCAGCAGCTTCAACAGGGGAGGCTATGGCTACACCTTC. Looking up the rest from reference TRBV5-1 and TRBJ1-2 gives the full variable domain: KAGVTQTPRYLIKTRGQQVTLSCSPISGHRSVSWYQQTPGQGLQFLFEYFSETQRNKGNFPGRFSGRQFSNSRSEMNVSTLELGDSALYLCASSFNRGGYGYTFGSGTRLTVV.

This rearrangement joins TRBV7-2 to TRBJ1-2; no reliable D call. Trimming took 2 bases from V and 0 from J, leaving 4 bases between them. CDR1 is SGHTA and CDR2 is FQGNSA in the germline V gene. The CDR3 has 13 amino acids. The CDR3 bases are TGTGCCAGCAGCTTAAGCCCTAACTATGGCTACACCTTC. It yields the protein CASSLSPNYGYTF. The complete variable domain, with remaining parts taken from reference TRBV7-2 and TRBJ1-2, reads GAGVSQSPSNKVTEKGKDVELRCDPISGHTALYWYRQSLGQGLEFLIYFQGNSAPDKSGLPSDRFSAERTGGSVSTLTIQRTQQEDSAVYLCASSLSPNYGYTFGSGTRLTVV.

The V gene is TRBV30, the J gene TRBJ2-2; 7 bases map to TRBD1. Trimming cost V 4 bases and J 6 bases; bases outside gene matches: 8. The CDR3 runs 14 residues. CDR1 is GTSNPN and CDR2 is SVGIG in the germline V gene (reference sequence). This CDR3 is CAWNRGQAAGELFF. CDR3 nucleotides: TGTGCCTGGAATAGAGGACAGGCGGCCGGGGAGCTGTTTTTT.

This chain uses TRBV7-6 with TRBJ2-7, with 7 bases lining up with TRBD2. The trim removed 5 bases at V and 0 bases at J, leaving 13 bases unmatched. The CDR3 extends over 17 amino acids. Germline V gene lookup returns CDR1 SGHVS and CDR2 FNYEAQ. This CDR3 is CASSPVVGAGSSYEQYF. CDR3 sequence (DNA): TGTGCCAGCAGCCCCGTGGTGGGAGCGGGGAGCTCCTACGAGCAGTACTTC.

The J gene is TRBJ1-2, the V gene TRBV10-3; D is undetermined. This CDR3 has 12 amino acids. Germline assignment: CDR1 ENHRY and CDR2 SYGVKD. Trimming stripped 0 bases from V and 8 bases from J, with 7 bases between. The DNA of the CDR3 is TGTGCCATCAGTGAGTCGATAGAAGGCTACACCTTC. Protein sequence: CAISESIEGYTF.

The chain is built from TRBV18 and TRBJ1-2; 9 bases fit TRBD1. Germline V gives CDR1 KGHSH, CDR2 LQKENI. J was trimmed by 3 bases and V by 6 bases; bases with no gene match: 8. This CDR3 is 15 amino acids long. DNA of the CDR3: TGTGCCAGCTCTCCCGACAGGGGGGTTGACTATGGCTACACCTTC. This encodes CASSPDRGVDYGYTF.

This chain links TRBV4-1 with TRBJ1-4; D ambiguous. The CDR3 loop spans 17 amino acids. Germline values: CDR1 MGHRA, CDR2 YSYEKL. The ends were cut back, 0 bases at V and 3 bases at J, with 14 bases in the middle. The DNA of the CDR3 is TGCGCCAGCAGCCAAGACCCCGGAGGGCCCCCTAATGAAAAACTGTTTTTT. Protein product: CASSQDPGGPPNEKLFF.

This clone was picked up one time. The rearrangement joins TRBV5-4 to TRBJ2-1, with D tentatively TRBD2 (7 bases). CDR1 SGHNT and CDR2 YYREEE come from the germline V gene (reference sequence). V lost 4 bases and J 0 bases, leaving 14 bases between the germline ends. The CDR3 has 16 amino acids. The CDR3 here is CASSPGGVSSYNEQFF. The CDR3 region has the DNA TGTGCCAGCAGCCCGGGGGGCGTCAGCTCCTACAATGAGCAGTTCTTC. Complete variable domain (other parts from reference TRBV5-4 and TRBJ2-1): ETGVTQSPTHLIKTRGQQVTLRCSSQSGHNTVSWYQQALGQGPQFIFQYYREEENGRGNFPPRFSGLQFPNYSSELNVNALELDDSALYLCASSPGGVSSYNEQFFGPGTRLTVL.

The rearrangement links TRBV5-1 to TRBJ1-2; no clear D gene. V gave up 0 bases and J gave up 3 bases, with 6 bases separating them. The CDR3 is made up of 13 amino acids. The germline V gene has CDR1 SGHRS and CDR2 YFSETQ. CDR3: CASSLVGDYGYTF. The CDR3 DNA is TGCGCCAGCAGCTTGGTCGGAGACTATGGCTACACCTTC.

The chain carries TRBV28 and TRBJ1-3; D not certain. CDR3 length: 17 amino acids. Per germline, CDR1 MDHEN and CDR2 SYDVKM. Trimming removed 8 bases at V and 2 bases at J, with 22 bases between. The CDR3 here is CASGETYGLLTGNTIYF. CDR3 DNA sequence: TGTGCCAGCGGCGAGACATATGGATTATTGACTGGAAACACCATATATTTT.

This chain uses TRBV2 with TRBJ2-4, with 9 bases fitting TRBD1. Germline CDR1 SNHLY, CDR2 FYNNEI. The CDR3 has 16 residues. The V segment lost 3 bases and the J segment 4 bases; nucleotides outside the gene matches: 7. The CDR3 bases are TGTGCCAGCAGTGATCTCTTGGGGACAGGGAAAAACATTCAGTACTTC. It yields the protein CASSDLLGTGKNIQYF. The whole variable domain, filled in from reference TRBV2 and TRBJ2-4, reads EPEVTQTPSHQVTQMGQEVILRCVPISNHLYFYWYRQILGQKVEFLVSFYNNEISEKSEIFDDQFSVERPDGSNFTLKIRSTKLEDSAMYFCASSDLLGTGKNIQYFGAGTRLSVL.

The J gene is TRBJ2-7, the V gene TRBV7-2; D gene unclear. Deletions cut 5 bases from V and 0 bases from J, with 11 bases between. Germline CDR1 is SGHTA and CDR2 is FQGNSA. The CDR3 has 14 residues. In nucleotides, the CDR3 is TGTGCCAGCAGCCCCGGTCCGGTCTCCTACGAGCAGTACTTC. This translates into CASSPGPVSYEQYF.

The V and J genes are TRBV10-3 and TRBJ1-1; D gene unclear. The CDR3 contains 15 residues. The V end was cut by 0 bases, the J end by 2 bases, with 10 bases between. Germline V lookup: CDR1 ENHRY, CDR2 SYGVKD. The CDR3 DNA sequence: TGTGCCATCAGTGAGTCAGGGAGCGGAAACACTGAAGCTTTCTTT. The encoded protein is CAISESGSGNTEAFF.

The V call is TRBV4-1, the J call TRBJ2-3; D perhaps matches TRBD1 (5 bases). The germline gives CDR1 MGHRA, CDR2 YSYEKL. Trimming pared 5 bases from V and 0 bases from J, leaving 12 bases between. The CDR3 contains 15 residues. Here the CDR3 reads CASSLSRGSTDTQYF. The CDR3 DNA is TGCGCCAGCAGCTTGAGTAGGGGTAGCACAGATACGCAGTATTTT.

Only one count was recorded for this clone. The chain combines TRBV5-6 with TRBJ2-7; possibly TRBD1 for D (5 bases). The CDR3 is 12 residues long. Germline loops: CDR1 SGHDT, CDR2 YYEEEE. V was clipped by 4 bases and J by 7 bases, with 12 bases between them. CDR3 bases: TGTGCCAGCAGCCAGGGCCATGGAGAGCAGTACTTC. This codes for CASSQGHGEQYF.